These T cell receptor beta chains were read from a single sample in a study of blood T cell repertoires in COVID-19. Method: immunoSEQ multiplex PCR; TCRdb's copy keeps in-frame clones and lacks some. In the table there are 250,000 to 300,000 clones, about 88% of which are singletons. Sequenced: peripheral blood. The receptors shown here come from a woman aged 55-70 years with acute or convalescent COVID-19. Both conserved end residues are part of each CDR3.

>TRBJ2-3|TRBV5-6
CASSTGGLSTDTQYF
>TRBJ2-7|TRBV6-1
CASSERRWGTSGYEQYF
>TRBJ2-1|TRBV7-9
CASSLTLAGDDEQFF
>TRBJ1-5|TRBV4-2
CASSPGHGSGQPQHF
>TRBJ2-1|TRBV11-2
CASSLARSGAFNEQFF
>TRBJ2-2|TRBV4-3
CASSQFTLAGGWTGELFF
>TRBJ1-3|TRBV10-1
CANFLTGITTRSGNTIYF
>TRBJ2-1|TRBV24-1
CATSDYPGTSGVDNEQFF
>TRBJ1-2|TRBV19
CASSMGQGAYGYTF
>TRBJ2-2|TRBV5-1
CASSLGSGFTGELFF
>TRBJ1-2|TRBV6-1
CASSEPTGKDTF
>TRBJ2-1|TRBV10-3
CAISPGLGNNEQFF
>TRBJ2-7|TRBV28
CASSSIAWSGEGYEQYF
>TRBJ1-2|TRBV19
CASRIKGQRRDGYTF
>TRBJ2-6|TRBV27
CASSGSVTARPNRVLTF
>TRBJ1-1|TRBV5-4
CASSLGQGRTEAFF
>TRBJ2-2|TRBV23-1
CASSQGRTGELFF
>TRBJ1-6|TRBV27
CASSRSRGIVYNSPLHF
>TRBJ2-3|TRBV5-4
CASSPLAGGESDTQYF
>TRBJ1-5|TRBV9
CASSPTHGQANQPQHF
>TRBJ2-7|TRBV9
CASSGPRLVDEQYF
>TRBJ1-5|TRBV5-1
CASSPQGVNQPQHF
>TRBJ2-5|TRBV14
CASSRGTEETQYF
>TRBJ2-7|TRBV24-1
CATGEMTSDSYEQYF
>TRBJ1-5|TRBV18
CASSVQVTNQPQHF
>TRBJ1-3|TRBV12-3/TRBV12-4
CASTVNTIYF
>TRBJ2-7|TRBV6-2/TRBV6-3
CASSYSWTRGLREPQYF
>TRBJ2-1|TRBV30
CAWGTGLASTNEQFF
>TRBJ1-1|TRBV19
CASSLQGARGKGWTEAFF
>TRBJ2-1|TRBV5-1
CASSFPLTAGGPNEQFF
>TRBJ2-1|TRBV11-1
CASSLVTNEQFF
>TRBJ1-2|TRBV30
CAWRRGQGAYGYTF
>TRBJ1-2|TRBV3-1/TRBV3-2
CASSQDAGAYGYTF
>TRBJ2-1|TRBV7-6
CASSSETSVSSYNEQFF
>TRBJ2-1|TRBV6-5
CASILAGGIIEQFF
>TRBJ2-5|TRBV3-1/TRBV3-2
CASSLRTSGVSQETQYF
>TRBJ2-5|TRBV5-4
CASSPDRGVIETQYF
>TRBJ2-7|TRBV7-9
CASSLLLVSPGSEQYF
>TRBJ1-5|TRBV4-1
CASSSGQGSQPQHF
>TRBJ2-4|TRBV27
CASSPQGVLAKNIQYF
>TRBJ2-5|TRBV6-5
CASSYSQGRGQETQYF
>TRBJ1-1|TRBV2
CASTEGGATEAFF
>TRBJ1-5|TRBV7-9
CASSTDRMGRSNQPQHF
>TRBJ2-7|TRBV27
CASSLSAGFEQYF
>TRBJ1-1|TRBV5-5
CASSFKGSTEAFF
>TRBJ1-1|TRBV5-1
CASSHGQNTEAFF
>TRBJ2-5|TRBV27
CASSLSGKYQETQYF
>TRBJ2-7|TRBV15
CATSSPTAYEQYF